A selection of T cell receptor beta chains follows, all from one sample in a study of T cell responses to AZD1222 COVID-19 vaccine. Sequenced by immunoSEQ multiplex PCR; TCRdb stores in-frame clones only, minus some. The sample consists of under 170,000 clones, around 95% of them appearing once. The source was peripheral blood, collected on day 0 of AZD1222 vaccination. Receptors originate from an adult in good health. Both conserved end residues are part of each CDR3. A D gene is named only where the DNA matches it firmly. The size field is filled for only some rows; it gives once, few, many or a size class.

v_call: TRBV7-2
j_call: TRBJ2-3
clone_size: .
d_call: TRBD2
cdr3_nt: TGTGCCAGCAGCTTAAGAGCGGGGGGGATAACAGATACGCAGTATTTT
cdr3_aa: CASSLRAGGITDTQYF

v_call: TRBV12-3/TRBV12-4
j_call: TRBJ2-5
clone_size: .
d_call: .
cdr3_nt: TGTGCCAGCAGGCCGACCGGAAAAGAGACCCAGTACTTC
cdr3_aa: CASRPTGKETQYF

v_call: TRBV5-6
j_call: TRBJ2-3
clone_size: .
d_call: .
cdr3_nt: TGTGCCAGCAGCTTTCCGGGCGGCACAGATACGCAGTATTTT
cdr3_aa: CASSFPGGTDTQYF

v_call: TRBV2
j_call: TRBJ2-1
clone_size: .
d_call: TRBD1
cdr3_nt: TGTGCCACCTTAGACCCGGGACAGAGCTCCTACAATGAGCAGTTCTTC
cdr3_aa: CATLDPGQSSYNEQFF

v_call: TRBV11-3
j_call: TRBJ2-3
clone_size: once
d_call: .
cdr3_nt: TGTGCCAGCAGCTCCCAGGGGTCCACAGATACGCAGTATTTT
cdr3_aa: CASSSQGSTDTQYF

v_call: TRBV13
j_call: TRBJ1-3
clone_size: few
d_call: .
cdr3_nt: TGTGCCAGCAGCTTAGTTCAGGGGACTGGAAACACCATATATTTT
cdr3_aa: CASSLVQGTGNTIYF

v_call: TRBV25-1
j_call: TRBJ2-1
clone_size: .
d_call: .
cdr3_nt: TGTGCCAGCAGTGCCTTAGGTGAGCAGTTCTTC
cdr3_aa: CASSALGEQFF

v_call: TRBV7-8
j_call: TRBJ1-2
clone_size: .
d_call: TRBD1
cdr3_nt: TGTGCCAGCAGCATATCGGACAGGAGCTATGGCTACACCTTC
cdr3_aa: CASSISDRSYGYTF

v_call: TRBV18
j_call: TRBJ2-1
clone_size: .
d_call: TRBD1
cdr3_nt: TGTGCCAGCTCACCGGCCGGACAGGGCAATGAGCAGTTCTTC
cdr3_aa: CASSPAGQGNEQFF

v_call: TRBV30
j_call: TRBJ2-1
clone_size: .
d_call: TRBD2
cdr3_nt: TGTGCCTGGAATCCCCCAACTAGCGGGGTTTACAATGAGCAGTTCTTC
cdr3_aa: CAWNPPTSGVYNEQFF

v_call: TRBV18
j_call: TRBJ2-1
clone_size: .
d_call: .
cdr3_nt: TGTGCCAGCTCAATACGGGAACCCGCCTACAATGAGCAGTTCTTC
cdr3_aa: CASSIREPAYNEQFF

v_call: TRBV19
j_call: TRBJ1-5
clone_size: .
d_call: .
cdr3_nt: TGTGCCAGTGCCTCGGGGGGCTGGAATCAGCCCCAGCATTTT
cdr3_aa: CASASGGWNQPQHF

v_call: TRBV4-1
j_call: TRBJ2-5
clone_size: once
d_call: TRBD2
cdr3_nt: TGCGCCAGCAGCCAAGATGGAGAGCGGGGGGGCCGGGAGACCCAGTACTTC
cdr3_aa: CASSQDGERGGRETQYF